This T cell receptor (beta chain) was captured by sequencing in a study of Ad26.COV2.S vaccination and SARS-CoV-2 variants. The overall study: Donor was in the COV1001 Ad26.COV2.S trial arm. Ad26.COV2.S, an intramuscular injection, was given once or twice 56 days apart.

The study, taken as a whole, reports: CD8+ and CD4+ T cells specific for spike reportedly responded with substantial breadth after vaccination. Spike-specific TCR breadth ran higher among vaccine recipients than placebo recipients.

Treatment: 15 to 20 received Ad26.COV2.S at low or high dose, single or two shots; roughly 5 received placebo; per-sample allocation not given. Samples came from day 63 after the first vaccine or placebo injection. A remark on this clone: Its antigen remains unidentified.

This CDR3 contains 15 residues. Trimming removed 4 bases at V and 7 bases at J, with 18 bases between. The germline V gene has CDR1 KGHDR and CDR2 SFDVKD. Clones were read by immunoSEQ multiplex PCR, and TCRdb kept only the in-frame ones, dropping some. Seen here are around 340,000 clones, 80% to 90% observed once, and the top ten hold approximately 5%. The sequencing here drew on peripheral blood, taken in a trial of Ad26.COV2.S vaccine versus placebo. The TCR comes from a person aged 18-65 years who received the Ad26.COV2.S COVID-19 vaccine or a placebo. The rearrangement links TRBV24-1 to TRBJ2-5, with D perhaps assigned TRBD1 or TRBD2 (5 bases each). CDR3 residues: CATSDTRDPVRTQYF. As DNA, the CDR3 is TGTGCCACCAGTGACACCCGGGACCCAGTTCGGACCCAGTACTTC.